The 2 T cell receptor beta chains in this list originate from one sample, sequenced in a study of healthy donors' naive CD4 and CD8 T cells. Each TCR library used around 0.5 ug of total RNA and a linear amplification protocol. TCRdb ran MiXCR on the reads and lists one entry per CDR3 protein. Among some 190,000 distinct CDR3 sequences listed, under 85% were seen once. The sample consisted of naive CD4+ and CD8+ T cells sorted from blood, pooled from several donors. The receptors derive from a pool of human donors in good health; the sample pools cells from several healthy donors.

The J gene is TRBJ2-3, the V gene TRBV15; TRBD1 matches 9 bases. The CDR3 runs to 15 residues. V dropped 5 bases and J dropped 4; count of bases not matched to a gene: 7. The germline V gene has CDR1 LNHNV and CDR2 YYDKDF (reference sequence). The CDR3 DNA reads TGTGCCACCAGCTCAAGGACAGGGGCCGCAGATACGCAGTATTTT. Translating it yields CATSSRTGAADTQYF.

J is TRBJ2-7 and V is TRBV12-3 or TRBV12-4; D unclear. V lost 2 bases and J 3 bases, leaving 8 bases between the germline ends. This CDR3 is 13 amino acids long. The CDR3 spells CASSLQDHYEQYF. The CDR3 DNA follows: TGTGCCAGCAGTTTACAGGACCACTACGAGCAGTACTTC.